This T cell receptor (beta chain) was recovered during a study of graft-versus-host responses after intestinal transplantation. Looking at the study overall: Transplants were multivisceral, liver-intestinal, or isolated intestinal. Tacrolimus and steroids were given for about 3 years to all recipients after anti-thymocyte globulin induction. General study results and limits: GvH clones appeared in recipient marrow, some first in ileum or blood. Some patients had graft-donor T cell macrochimerism. In their allografts, the ratios of graft-versus-host to host-versus-graft T cell clones were high.

V lost 7 bases and J lost 0, with 5 bases in between. The CDR3 has 13 amino acids. Germline CDR1 is SGHRS and CDR2 is YFSETQ. Details on this clone: Antigen specificity is unknown.

Measured with immunoSEQ multiplex PCR; TCRdb has only the in-frame clones, and not every one. The sample records roughly 120,000 clones, around 93% being singletons. The sequencing used unstimulated CD4+ T cells sorted from spleen or lymph node cells, collected before intestinal transplant. The clonotype was recovered from a human donor who received an intestinal transplant. V usage is TRBV5-1 and J usage is TRBJ2-6; weak D call: TRBD2 (5 bases). The CDR3 loop reads CASGSSGANVLTF. CDR3 nucleotides: TGCGCCAGCGGGAGCTCTGGGGCCAACGTCCTGACTTTC.